In its sample, the clone carrying this T cell receptor (beta chain) was seen once. The antigen is unknown. This entry is derived from a study of T cell responses to AZD1222 COVID-19 vaccine. Findings and limits, study-wide: Breadth and depth of Spike-specific TCRs rose after two AZD1222 doses.

This CDR3 region has 15 residues. The germline V gene has CDR1 MNHEY and CDR2 SVGAGI. Trimming took off 6 bases at V and 3 bases at J, with 14 bases between the two ends. Clones were read by immunoSEQ multiplex PCR, and TCRdb kept only the in-frame ones, dropping some. The table has approximately 190,000 clones, approximately 90% seen once. The chain recombines TRBV6-5 with TRBJ2-2; D is ambiguous. This sequence was found in an adult in good health. Material: peripheral blood, obtained on day 0 of AZD1222 vaccination. The CDR3: CASRPPGPDTGELFF. In nucleotides, the CDR3 is TGTGCCAGCAGGCCCCCGGGCCCTGACACCGGGGAGCTGTTTTTT.